This TCR beta chain was captured in a study of cytomegalovirus exposure and HLA in healthy donors. The PCR ran on 60 Vbeta and 13 Jbeta primers. Some clones are missing from TCRdb's copy, which holds only in-frame ones; the method was immunoSEQ multiplex PCR. The table records some 140,000 clones, 60% to 75% of them present only once. This clone appeared a single time. Its target is unknown. There are 14 residues in the CDR3. Losses at the gene ends were 2 bases for V and 5 bases for J; bases not matched to a gene: 6. CDR1 SGHKS and CDR2 YYEKEE come from the germline V gene (reference sequence). General study results and limits: As a later analysis showed, several of the most significant clusters appeared to be linked to common viral pathogens. Sequencing likely generated an artifact that appeared as a cluster of highly shared sequence variants.

Sequencing input: PBMCs. This rearrangement joins TRBV5-5 to TRBJ1-2; 7 nucleotides line up with TRBD1. This clonotype was sampled from a man between 18 and 35 years old in good health and CMV-seronegative. CDR3 nucleotides: TGTGCCAGCAGCTTTGAAGGGGGCAAGTATGGCTACACCTTC. Translated: CASSFEGGKYGYTF.